This T cell receptor (beta chain) was profiled in a study of cytomegalovirus exposure and HLA in healthy donors. Study-wide results and caveats: There were some public TCRs occurring in many donors, but most TCR sequences were rare. For most subjects, TCR beta sequences were reported to predict HLA-A and HLA-B alleles with accuracy. An ancestry cluster, one associated with Asian ancestry, reportedly showed fewer N-insertions than the approximately 660-donor mean in a later analysis.

This CDR3 contains 14 residues. Germline V gene sequence: CDR1 SGHVS, CDR2 FQNEAQ. Deletions cut 5 bases from V and 7 bases from J, with 15 bases between. Regarding this clone: The antigen is undetermined.

The primer mix had 60 Vbeta and 13 Jbeta primers. Profiling relied on immunoSEQ multiplex PCR, and the TCRdb table lists in-frame clones only, not all of them. The table has fewer than 250,000 clones, 75% to 80% seen once; the top ten hold over 1.5%. The rearrangement uses TRBV7-8 and TRBJ2-4; D is possibly TRBD2 (7 bases). This TCR was recovered from a male donor in good health and CMV-seronegative. Sequenced sample: PBMCs. CDR3 protein: CASSPEGGGNIQYF. CDR3 nucleotide sequence: TGTGCCAGCAGCCCCGAGGGGGGGGGCAACATTCAGTACTTC.